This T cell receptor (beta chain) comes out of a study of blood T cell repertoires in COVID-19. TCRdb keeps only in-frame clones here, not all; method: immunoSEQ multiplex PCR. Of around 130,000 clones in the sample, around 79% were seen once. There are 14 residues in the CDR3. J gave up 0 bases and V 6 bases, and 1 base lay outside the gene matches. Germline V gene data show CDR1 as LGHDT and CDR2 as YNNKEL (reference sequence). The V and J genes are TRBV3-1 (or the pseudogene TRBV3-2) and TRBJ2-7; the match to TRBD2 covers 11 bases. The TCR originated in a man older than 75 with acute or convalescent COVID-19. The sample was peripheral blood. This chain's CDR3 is CASRTSGDSYEQYF. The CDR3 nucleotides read TGTGCCAGCAGGACTAGCGGGGACTCCTACGAGCAGTACTTC.